This T cell receptor (beta chain) appears in the sequencing data of a study of early T cells in non-severe SARS-CoV-2 infection. Individual cDNA molecules each received unique molecular identifiers attached to them. TCRdb redid the calling of the 5' RACE reads with MiXCR, one entry per CDR3 protein. The profile shows over 95,000 distinct CDR3 sequences, 16% of them singletons. Trimming shortened V by 2 bases and J by 6 bases, and 13 bases separated the two germline ends. CDR1 is DFQATT, CDR2 SNEGSKA, per germline (reference sequence). CDR3 length: 14 residues. The table lists this clonotype with a few counts.

J is TRBJ2-2 and V is TRBV20-1; unclear D gene. Sequencing input: whole blood. The clonotype originates from an adult who was a healthcare worker with PCR-confirmed SARS-CoV-2 infection or an uninfected control (not recorded which). The CDR3 nucleotides are TGCAGTGCTAGAAGATCCACCGGGTCCGGGGAGCTGTTTTTT. As protein: CSARRSTGSGELFF.